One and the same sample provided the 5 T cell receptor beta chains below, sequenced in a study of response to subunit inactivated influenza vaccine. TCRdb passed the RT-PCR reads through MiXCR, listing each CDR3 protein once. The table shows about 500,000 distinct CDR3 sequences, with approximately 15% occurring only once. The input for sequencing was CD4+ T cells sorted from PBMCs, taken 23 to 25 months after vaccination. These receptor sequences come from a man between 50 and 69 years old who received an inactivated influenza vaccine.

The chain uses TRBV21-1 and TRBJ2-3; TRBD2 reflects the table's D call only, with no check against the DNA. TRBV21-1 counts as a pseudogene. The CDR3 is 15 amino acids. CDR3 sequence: CASSKKREWEGTQYF. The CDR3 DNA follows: TGTGCCAGCAGCAAAAAGCGGGAGTGGGAGGGTACGCAGTATTTT.

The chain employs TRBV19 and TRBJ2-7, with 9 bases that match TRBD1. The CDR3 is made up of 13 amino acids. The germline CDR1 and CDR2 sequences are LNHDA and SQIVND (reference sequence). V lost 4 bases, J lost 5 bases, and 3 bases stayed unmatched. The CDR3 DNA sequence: TGTGCCAGTAGTACCAGGGACAGGGACGAGCAGTACTTC. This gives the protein CASSTRDRDEQYF. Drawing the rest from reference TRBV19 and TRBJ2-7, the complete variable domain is DGGITQSPKYLFRKEGQNVTLSCEQNLNHDAMYWYRQDPGQGLRLIYYSQIVNDFQKGDIAEGYSVSREKKESFPLTVTSAQKNPTAFYLCASSTRDRDEQYFGPGTRLTVT.

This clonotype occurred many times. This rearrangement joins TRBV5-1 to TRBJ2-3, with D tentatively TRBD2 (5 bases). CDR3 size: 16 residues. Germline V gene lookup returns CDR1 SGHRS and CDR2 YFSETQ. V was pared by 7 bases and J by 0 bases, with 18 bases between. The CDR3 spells CASALLGGWSTDTQYF. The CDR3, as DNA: TGCGCCAGCGCGCTCCTTGGAGGCTGGAGCACAGATACGCAGTATTTT. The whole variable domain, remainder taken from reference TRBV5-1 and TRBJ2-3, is KAGVTQTPRYLIKTRGQQVTLSCSPISGHRSVSWYQQTPGQGLQFLFEYFSETQRNKGNFPGRFSGRQFSNSRSEMNVSTLELGDSALYLCASALLGGWSTDTQYFGPGTRLTVL.

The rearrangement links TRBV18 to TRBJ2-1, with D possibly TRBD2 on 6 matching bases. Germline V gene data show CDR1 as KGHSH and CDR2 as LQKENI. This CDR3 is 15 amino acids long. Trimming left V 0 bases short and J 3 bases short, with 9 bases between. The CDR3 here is CASSPPTGGYNEQFF. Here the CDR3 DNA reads TGTGCCAGCTCACCACCTACCGGGGGCTACAATGAGCAGTTCTTC.

CDR3 residues: CASSQIQGFGTGELFF. The CDR3 bases are TGTGCCAGCAGCCAGATACAGGGGTTCGGCACCGGGGAGCTGTTTTTT. The chain is built from TRBV7-2 and TRBJ2-2; 7 nucleotides agree with TRBD1. This CDR3 has 16 amino acids. Germline CDR1 is SGHTA and CDR2 is FQGNSA. V trimming: 5 bases; J trimming: 4 bases; junction bases outside the gene matches: 10.